One sample yielded the 6 T cell receptor beta chains listed below, sequenced in a study of cytomegalovirus exposure and HLA in healthy donors. The table came from immunoSEQ multiplex PCR; TCRdb's copy has only in-frame clones and leaves some out. This sample has tens of thousands of clones, with 85% to 90% found just once. Material for sequencing was PBMCs. These receptors were obtained from a woman younger than 35 in good health and CMV-seropositive.

The chain couples TRBV21-1 to TRBJ1-5; no DNA check was done on the table's D call, TRBD1. TRBV21-1 is a known pseudogene. CDR3 length: 15 residues. CDR3 sequence reads: CASSSGTGSNQPQHF. DNA of the CDR3: TGTGCCAGCAGCTCCGGGACAGGGAGCAATCAGCCCCAGCATTTT.

The rearrangement uses TRBV15 and TRBJ1-1; perhaps TRBD1 as D (6 bases). V was pared by 4 bases and J by 0 bases, with 15 bases between. Germline V gene data show CDR1 as LNHNV and CDR2 as YYDKDF (reference sequence). The CDR3 consists of 16 residues. The CDR3 DNA sequence: TGTGCCACCAGCACCCTCCTTAGGGGGATGAACACTGAAGCTTTCTTT. Translated: CATSTLLRGMNTEAFF. The full variable domain, in which reference TRBV15 and TRBJ1-1 provide the parts outside the CDR3, is DAMVIQNPRYQVTQFGKPVTLSCSQTLNHNVMYWYQQKSSQAPKLLFHYYDKDFNNEADTPDNFQSRRPNTSFCFLDIRSPGLGDTAMYLCATSTLLRGMNTEAFFGQGTRLTVV.

The V and J genes are TRBV19 and TRBJ1-6; no clear D. The V and J ends lost 6 bases and 5 bases respectively, with 5 bases between them. This CDR3 contains 12 residues. The V gene's germline CDR1 is LNHDA and CDR2 SQIVND (reference sequence). CDR3 nucleotides: TGTGCCAGTAGCAGTAATAATTCACCCCTCCACTTT. Amino acids: CASSSNNSPLHF.

The genes are TRBV10-3 and TRBJ2-7; tentatively, D is TRBD2 (6 bases). This CDR3 region has 13 residues. The germline gives CDR1 ENHRY, CDR2 SYGVKD. V shed 10 bases and J shed 0 bases, with 13 bases lying between them. Here the CDR3 reads CATLGGSSYEQYF. The CDR3 DNA reads TGTGCCACGTTGGGGGGAAGCTCCTACGAGCAGTACTTC.

The chain uses TRBV27 and TRBJ2-1; 7 bases match TRBD1. The V gene's germline CDR1 is MNHEY and CDR2 SMNVEV (reference sequence). The CDR3 runs to 13 residues. Trimming took 8 bases from V and 5 from J; bases not matched to a gene: 6. CDR3 DNA sequence: TGTGCCAGCGGGCGGACAGGACACAATGAGCAGTTCTTC. This translates into CASGRTGHNEQFF.

The table lists this clone with a few counts. This chain connects TRBV7-2 to TRBJ2-3; no definite D call. Trimming took off 1 base at V and 5 bases at J, with 13 bases between the two ends. This CDR3 is built from 15 residues. CDR1 SGHTA and CDR2 FQGNSA come from the germline V gene. CDR3 region: CASSLVAKHRDTQYF. For the CDR3, the DNA is TGTGCCAGCAGCTTAGTGGCGAAGCACAGAGATACGCAGTATTTT.